This TCR beta chain came from a study of blood T cell repertoires in COVID-19. The wider study: PBMCs, B-cell-depleted T cells, or T cells provided the cDNA or gDNA that made up the material.

V shed 6 bases and J shed 5 bases, with 19 bases lying between them. Per the germline V gene, CDR1 is SGHAT and CDR2 is FQNNGV. The CDR3 covers 15 residues. The authors' processing: Amplification with reference gene primers provided the estimates of nucleated cell counts. The assay was immunoSEQ multiplex PCR, and TCRdb's table has in-frame clones only and misses some. Clonal size and the V and J genes are those of that table, whereas D and trimming came from the DNA. This table holds around 190,000 clones, roughly 84% found once. Adults between roughly 18 and 90 years of age took part from under 25 US areas. Recovered Cohort 3 donors showed two negative PCRs, clearance, or symptom resolution.

The material sequenced was PBMCs or T cells enriched from blood (not recorded which). The receptor comes from a woman between 25 and 40 years old who had recovered from COVID-19. The chain recombines TRBV11-2 with TRBJ2-5, with a possible D match to TRBD2 (6 bases). The CDR3 DNA sequence: TGTGCCAGCAGTTTTAGAACTAGCCGTCACGAGACCCAGTACTTC. This codes for CASSFRTSRHETQYF.